This TCR beta chain was obtained from a study of CD8+ T cells in alopecia areata. For roughly 5 patients, CD4+ cells were sorted into CD25+CD127- cells. With regard to this clone: Its antigen is currently unknown.

Sequencing relied on a cDNA template that was reverse transcribed from extracted RNA. The repertoire was sequenced with immunoSEQ multiplex PCR; TCRdb's copy has only in-frame clones and lacks some. Of about 37,000 clones listed, roughly 53% were seen once; the top ten hold 1.8%. Findings and caveats of the study: Shared TCR sequences were less clear between patients than in mice, possibly partly from HLA diversity.

After removal of 0 bases from V and 9 bases from J, the junction contained 11 bases not matched to a gene. Germline assignment: CDR1 PRHDT and CDR2 FYEKMQ (reference sequence). The CDR3 covers 16 residues. The clonotype comes from a human donor with alopecia areata. The chain couples TRBV13 to TRBJ2-3, with 8 bases lining up with TRBD2. Specimen: CD4+ Tregs sorted from blood. CDR3 sequence (DNA): TGTGCCAGCAGCTTAGGCCTCGGGGGGGCCATATCGACGCAGTATTTT. Protein product: CASSLGLGGAISTQYF.